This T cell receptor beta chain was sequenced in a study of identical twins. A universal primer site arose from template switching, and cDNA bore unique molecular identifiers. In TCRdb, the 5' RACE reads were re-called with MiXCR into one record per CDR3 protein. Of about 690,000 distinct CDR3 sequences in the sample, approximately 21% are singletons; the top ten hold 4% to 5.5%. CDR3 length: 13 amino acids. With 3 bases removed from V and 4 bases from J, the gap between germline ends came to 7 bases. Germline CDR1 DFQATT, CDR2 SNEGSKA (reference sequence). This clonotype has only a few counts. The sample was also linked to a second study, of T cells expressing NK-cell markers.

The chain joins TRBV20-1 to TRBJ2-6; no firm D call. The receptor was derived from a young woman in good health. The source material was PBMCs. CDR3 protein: CSARDRGANVLTF. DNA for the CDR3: TGCAGTGCTAGGGATAGGGGGGCCAACGTCCTGACTTTC.